This TCR beta chain was recovered during a study of T-cell reconstitution after alpha-beta-depleted transplantation in children. The study, taken as a whole, reports: Two months or so post-transplant, alpha-beta T cells reportedly derived from several hundred expanded graft clones. Diversity of TCRbeta at day 60 was high in some patients, arising from surviving recipient T cells and thymic progenitors. Once a year had passed after transplant, T-cell counts and diversity came mostly from newly produced T cells.

Many counts were recorded for this clonotype. Its specificity is unknown. Unique molecular identifiers were used to barcode this TCRbeta library. TCRdb independently ran MiXCR on the PCR reads; one entry per CDR3 protein. The sample records about 600,000 distinct CDR3 sequences, roughly 23% being singletons. The germline gives CDR1 DFQATT, CDR2 SNEGSKA (reference sequence). Trimming took off 4 bases at V and 6 bases at J, with 13 bases between the two ends. This CDR3 is 13 amino acids long. This TCR was recovered from a boy under two years old who had a stem cell transplant for acute myeloid leukemia, so the T cells may come from the graft donor. The genes are TRBV20-1 and TRBJ2-1; possible D gene TRBD2, 6 bases. The sample in question was PBMCs, mostly from graft donor cells, obtained 360 days after TCRalphabeta/CD19-depleted stem cell transplant. CDR3 amino acids: CSATVAVANEQFF. CDR3 bases: TGCAGTGCTACCGTAGCGGTTGCCAATGAGCAGTTCTTC.